A single sample is the source of the 17 T cell receptor beta chains below, sequenced in a study of blood T cell repertoires in COVID-19. Measured with immunoSEQ multiplex PCR; TCRdb has only the in-frame clones, and not every one. The data contain some 130,000 clones, roughly 69% of them seen just once; the ten biggest clones take up approximately 2%. The sequenced sample was peripheral blood. The receptors derive from a woman between 65 and 79 years old with acute or convalescent COVID-19.

This chain connects TRBV7-2 to TRBJ1-2; D not resolved. V was trimmed by 6 bases and J by 4 bases, leaving 9 bases between them. CDR3 length: 12 amino acids. Germline V gene sequence: CDR1 SGHTA, CDR2 FQGNSA. This CDR3 is CASSLGVYGYTF. Written as DNA, the CDR3 is TGTGCCAGCAGTCTCGGGGTCTATGGCTACACCTTC.

This rearrangement joins TRBV19 to TRBJ2-1; a weak D match, TRBD1 (6 bases). Germline CDR1 and CDR2: LNHDA and SQIVND (reference sequence). V lost 6 bases, J lost 10 bases, and 16 bases lay in between. The CDR3 sequence is 13 residues long. The CDR3, as DNA: TGTGCCAGTAGATACTCCAGGGGCGGGGAGCAGTTCTTC. It translates to CASRYSRGGEQFF.

The V call is TRBV19, the J call TRBJ1-5; no firm D call. The CDR3 sequence is 15 residues long. Trimming pared 5 bases from V and 3 bases from J, leaving 14 bases between. Germline assignment: CDR1 LNHDA and CDR2 SQIVND (reference sequence). The CDR3 spells CASSSDIDHNQPQHF. For the CDR3, the DNA is TGTGCCAGTAGTTCCGACATCGACCACAATCAGCCCCAGCATTTT.

The gene calls are TRBV28 and TRBJ1-5; D is unclear. The V gene lost 4 bases and the J gene lost 0 bases, with 10 bases spanning the gap. CDR3 length: 15 residues. The V gene's germline CDR1 is MDHEN and CDR2 SYDVKM. The CDR3 here is CASSSVFTSNQPQHF. For the CDR3, the DNA is TGTGCCAGCAGTTCGGTGTTCACTAGCAATCAGCCCCAGCATTTT.

Comment on this clone: Mismatch with germline at one junction end may stem from a read error. In the same sample, other DNA sequences code for this CDR3. This rearrangement joins TRBV9 to TRBJ2-2; 9 nucleotides line up with TRBD2. CDR1 SGDLS and CDR2 YYNGEE come from the germline V gene. The CDR3 has 18 amino acids. The CDR3 region is CASSPRGSGRRGTGELFF. In DNA form, the CDR3 reads TGTGCCAGCAGCCCCCGAGGGAGCGGGAGGCGGGGCACCGGGGAGCTATTTTTT.

The chain is built from TRBV6-1 and TRBJ1-3; D not certain. The CDR3 totals 15 residues. Per germline, CDR1 MNHNS and CDR2 SASEGT. Trimming took 3 bases from V and 2 from J, leaving 11 bases between them. As DNA, the CDR3 is TGTGCCAGCAGTGATTGGAGCAGCACTGGAAACACCATATATTTT. Residues: CASSDWSSTGNTIYF.

This chain uses TRBV9 with TRBJ2-2; D may be TRBD1 (5 bases). In germline, CDR1 is SGDLS, CDR2 YYNGEE. This CDR3 region has 17 residues. Trimming removed 4 bases at V and 0 bases at J, with 16 bases between. In nucleotides, the CDR3 is TGTGCCAGCAGCTCCTTCTACAGGAACCCGAACACCGGGGAGCTGTTTTTT. Translated, it gives CASSSFYRNPNTGELFF.

The chain is built from TRBV27 and TRBJ2-7; a possible D gene is TRBD1 (6 bases). Trimming took off 7 bases at V and 4 bases at J, with 23 bases between the two ends. CDR1 is MNHEY and CDR2 is SMNVEV in the germline V gene (reference sequence). The CDR3 is 16 amino acids. In DNA form, the CDR3 reads TGTGCCAGCATGAGTTTCCATAGGGGGAGTCGATACGAGCAGTACTTC. Its protein is CASMSFHRGSRYEQYF.

The rearrangement joins TRBV19 to TRBJ1-5; perhaps TRBD1 as D (6 bases). This CDR3 has 12 amino acids. Per germline, CDR1 LNHDA and CDR2 SQIVND (reference sequence). V was cut by 10 bases and J by 2 bases, with 9 bases left in between. CDR3 DNA sequence: TGTGCCACCAGGGGCGGCAATCAGCCCCAGCATTTT. Its translation: CATRGGNQPQHF.

The V call is TRBV4-3, the J call TRBJ2-5; no reliable D call. CDR1 is LGHNA, CDR2 YSLEER, per germline. The CDR3 spans 15 residues. The V and J ends lost 0 bases and 4 bases respectively, with 12 bases between them. The CDR3 DNA follows: TGCGCCAGCAGCCAAGACGTCGATAGAAGAGAGACCCAGTACTTC. Amino acid sequence: CASSQDVDRRETQYF.

The rearrangement uses TRBV6-5 and TRBJ1-2; TRBD1 matches at 7 bases. This CDR3 comprises 13 residues. In germline, CDR1 is MNHEY, CDR2 SVGAGI. V shed 4 bases and J 8 bases; nucleotides not matched to a gene: 7. CDR3 nucleotides: TGTGCCAGCAGTTTCACAGGGGCAGGGGGCTACACCTTC. This gives the protein CASSFTGAGGYTF.

The rearrangement links TRBV18 to TRBJ1-4; 7 nucleotides match TRBD1. V was pared by 4 bases and J by 2 bases, with 1 base of the junction left unmatched. The length of the CDR3 is 14 residues. Germline values: CDR1 KGHSH, CDR2 LQKENI. The chain's CDR3 is CASSLTGTNEKLFF. CDR3 in DNA: TGTGCCAGCTCACTGACAGGGACTAATGAAAAACTGTTTTTT.

This clone came up once. The rearrangement uses TRBV3-1 (or the pseudogene TRBV3-2) and TRBJ2-3; TRBD2 agrees at 7 bases. Germline lookup yields CDR1 LGHDT and CDR2 YNNKEL (reference sequence). V dropped 1 base and J dropped 4; count of bases not matched to a gene: 14. This CDR3 region has 18 residues. The CDR3 coding sequence is TGTGCCAGCAGCCAAGGTATGGATTACGGGAGGCGGTCAGATACGCAGTATTTT. This codes for CASSQGMDYGRRSDTQYF.

The chain couples TRBV19 to TRBJ2-7; a possible D gene is TRBD1 (6 bases). The ends were cut back, 5 bases at V and 4 bases at J, with 9 bases in the middle. Germline CDR1 and CDR2: LNHDA and SQIVND (reference sequence). This CDR3 spans 12 amino acids. DNA of the CDR3: TGTGCCAGTAGTGGGACATCTTACGAGCAGTACTTC. Translating it yields CASSGTSYEQYF.

The chain recombines TRBV7-9 with TRBJ1-1; maybe TRBD1 (5 bases). The CDR3 consists of 14 residues. Per germline, CDR1 SEHNR and CDR2 FQNEAQ (reference sequence). V lost 7 bases to trimming and J lost 6 bases, with 18 bases between them. The CDR3 reads CASTEDSGWSEAFF. The CDR3, as DNA: TGTGCCAGCACCGAAGACAGTGGCTGGTCTGAAGCTTTCTTT.

V gene TRBV6-2 or TRBV6-3 combines with J gene TRBJ1-2; 10 bases align to TRBD1. CDR1 is MNHEY, CDR2 SVGEGT, per germline. This CDR3 contains 16 residues. J lost 4 bases, V lost 5 bases, and 10 bases had no gene match. CDR3 sequence reads: CASSGRRTGGSYGYTF. In DNA, the CDR3 is TGTGCCAGCAGTGGTCGCCGGACAGGGGGAAGCTATGGCTACACCTTC.

The chain is built from TRBV19 and TRBJ1-1, with a weak D call TRBD1 (5 bases). Deletions cut 1 base from V and 1 base from J, with 7 bases between. The CDR3 contains 14 residues. Germline CDR1 is LNHDA and CDR2 is SQIVND (reference sequence). CDR3 bases: TGTGCCAGTAGTATAGGACAGCCGAACACTGAAGCTTTCTTT. Translating it yields CASSIGQPNTEAFF.